This T cell receptor beta chain was sequenced during a study of blood T cell repertoires in COVID-19 (dated by TCRdb to the early 2020s). For the study in its entirety: The collaborator samples originated in the United States, Italy and Spain and spanned the acute and convalescent phases of COVID-19. A freely available public database, intended as a resource for researchers studying the immune response to SARS-CoV-2, is where the repertoires were released. The sample metadata nearly always contained a de-identified subject ID, COVID-19 status, age in years and sex. The material from the prospective study consisted of cDNA or gDNA derived from T cells, B-cell-depleted T cells, or PBMCs. The samples were drawn from two sources: the first 160 participants of the ongoing ImmuneRACE study, and 950 to 1,500 subjects contributed by 6 global collaborators. Deeply sampled blood TCRbeta repertoires from subjects exposed to, actively infected with, or recovered from COVID-19 were included in the dataset. Where available, HLA class I and class II types were obtained from metadata supplied by the sample provider rather than from assay-based typing.

Turning to this clone: Which antigen it targets is not known. Within one base of it there is no much larger clone, and no base qualities were kept.

Inclusive of the bounding cysteine and phenylalanine, the CDR3 is 14 residues long. The kept DNA is CDR3 alone, 42 bases in frame from the first base. CDR1 and CDR2 are read off the germline V gene (reference sequence) as MNHEY and SMNVEV. V has 3 bases trimmed and J has 7 bases trimmed; junction bases matching no gene number 6. Here is what the overall study found, with its caveats: The amount of clinical and demographic metadata varied by source and participant and was provided uncurated.

Participants in the prospective study were aged roughly 18 to 89 years, lived in 24 United States geographic areas, and enrolled through a virtual design. In the prospective study, participants were assigned to cohorts based on the clinical history participants reported in a screening survey and a study questionnaire. Recovered participants in ImmuneRACE Cohort 3 were defined by two consecutive negative NP/OP PCR tests, clearance by a healthcare professional, or resolution of symptoms. Mobile phlebotomists in the prospective study collected whole blood, serum and a nasopharyngeal or oropharyngeal swab from every participant. Prospective study participants could optionally give additional blood draws and questionnaires over an approximately 2-month period. Blood samples from the prospective study were shipped frozen or at room temperature prior to DNA extraction. TCRbeta CDR3 regions were amplified from genomic DNA by means of the immunoSEQ Assay, a bias-controlled multiplex PCR. The authors' analysis ran thus. The number of nucleated cells in each sample was estimated by amplification of reference gene primers within the assay. To quantify the absolute abundance of each unique TCRbeta CDR3 rearrangement, sequence reads were collapsed and filtered. For each sample, productive Simpson clonality was calculated as the square root of Simpson's diversity index across productive rearrangements. This is the immuneACCESS table as TCRdb keeps it, with only in-frame sequences that have V and J called. A part of the clones is gone; compared with another copy, unresolved V genes explain less than half, and the rest is unexplained. V, J and clone size are taken as reported in that table, and D and trimming were inferred from the DNA itself. The sample has a few hundred thousand clones on record, around 88% of them singletons. 6% to 7% of the sample is in the top ten clones.

The clonotype comes from a woman aged 40 to 50 who had recovered from COVID-19. The chain links TRBV27 with TRBJ1-5; TRBD1 aligns with 7 central bases. Specimen: PBMCs or T cells enriched from blood (not recorded which). CDR3 sequence: CASSFNRGRQPQHF. In nucleotides, the sequence is TGTGCCAGCAGTTTCAACAGGGGACGACAGCCCCAGCATTTT.